This T cell receptor (beta chain) derives from a study of beta chain features in type 1 diabetes. The overall study: Patients were similar to healthy donors in age and gender (as well as in cell yields). Study-wide points: Type 1 diabetes patients showed a moderate but significant shortening of TCRB CDR3s in all four CD4+ subsets. Type 1 diabetes patients had fewer VDJ junction insertions and more deletions.

Note on this clone: The antigen is undetermined.

The V end lost 5 bases, the J end lost 8 bases, and 15 bases lay between the germline ends. This CDR3 spans 13 amino acids. Germline V gene data show CDR1 as SGHTA and CDR2 as FQGNSA. Reverse transcription of all isolated RNA meant that expressed TCRB transcripts were sequenced. Here immunoSEQ multiplex PCR was the method, and the copy in TCRdb shows in-frame clones only, minus some. In the table there are 550,000 to 850,000 clones, 10% to 15% of which are singletons. Via CD45RO/CCR7/CD25/CD127/CD95/CD27, cells of the CD4+ naive, central memory, regulatory and stem cell-like memory subsets were sorted.

The V and J genes are TRBV7-2 and TRBJ1-2; possible D gene TRBD1, 6 bases. The source material was naive CD4+ T cells from blood. The TCR sequence derives from a man aged 18-30 years with type 1 diabetes. CDR3 sequence: CASSLQGFGGYTF. CDR3 DNA: TGTGCCAGCAGCCTACAGGGCTTTGGGGGCTACACCTTC.